This TCR beta chain was found in a study of blood T cell repertoires in COVID-19. Study background: Some COVID-19 samples were acute and others convalescent; all came from the United States, Italy and Spain. PBMCs, B-cell-depleted T cells, or T cells provided the cDNA or gDNA that made up the material.

The study drew participants aged about 18 to 90 years from some 24 US areas. Original data processing: The assay estimated nucleated cells by amplifying reference gene primers. Only in-frame clones appear in the TCRdb table, and some are missing; sequencing was by immunoSEQ multiplex PCR. The DNA was the basis for D and trimming; V, J and clone size are from that table. Counted here are more than 300,000 clones, around 92% occurring once; the ten biggest clones make up almost 9.5%. The germline V gene encodes CDR1 SGHVS and CDR2 FNYEAQ. The CDR3 has 16 residues. V was pared by 5 bases and J by 6 bases, with 22 bases between.

The sequenced material came from PBMCs or T cells enriched from blood (not recorded which). This TCR came from a woman aged 30 to 39 who had recovered from COVID-19. The rearrangement joins TRBV7-6 to TRBJ1-2, with D possibly matching TRBD1 (5 bases). CDR3: CASSIRVGGDADGYTF. DNA of the CDR3: TGTGCCAGCAGCATAAGGGTGGGAGGGGACGCGGATGGCTACACCTTC.